This is a list of T cell receptor beta chains from one sample in a study of CD4 T cells in relation to SARS-CoV-2 and coronaviruses. The method was immunoSEQ multiplex PCR; TCRdb's version includes in-frame clones alone and lacks a portion of them. This table holds around 40,000 clones, approximately 84% found once. Their specific antigens are unknown. Sequencing was done on a sample of naive CD4+ T cells from PBMCs, cultured in vitro. These TCRs come from an adult with COVID-19. Both conserved end residues are part of each CDR3. The D gene is left open where the match is weak. Rows may omit the clone size; those that give it use once, few, many or a size class.

size	J	V	D	CDR3	DNA
.	TRBJ1-5	TRBV6-1	TRBD1	CASSEGGQGADPQHF	TGTGCCAGCAGTGAAGGGGGACAGGGGGCGGATCCCCAGCATTTT
.	TRBJ2-2	TRBV15	.	CATSRDLASPEELFF	TGTGCCACCAGCAGAGATTTGGCTAGTCCCGAGGAGCTGTTTTTT
.	TRBJ2-3	TRBV6-6	.	CASSYGSSWSDTQYF	TGTGCCAGCAGTTACGGGTCGAGTTGGTCGGATACGCAGTATTTT
few	TRBJ1-1	TRBV7-3	.	CASTWGDTEAFF	TGTGCCAGCACATGGGGGGACACTGAAGCTTTCTTT
.	TRBJ2-7	TRBV28	.	CASSSPGGPYEQYF	TGTGCCAGCAGTTCCCCCGGGGGGCCCTACGAGCAGTACTTC
.	TRBJ2-2	TRBV21-1	.	CTSSCAQGKAGVNTGELFF	TGTACCAGCAGCTGTGCGCAGGGGAAAGCGGGGGTGAACACCGGGGAGCTGTTTTTT
.	TRBJ2-5	TRBV7-3	.	CASSLTPQETQYF	TGTGCCAGCAGCTTAACCCCGCAAGAGACCCAGTACTTC
few	TRBJ2-1	TRBV5-4	TRBD2	CASRSTSGNPNEQFF	TGTGCCAGCAGATCCACTAGCGGGAACCCGAATGAGCAGTTCTTC
.	TRBJ2-1	TRBV4-3	.	CASSQGRTNNEQFF	TGCGCCAGCAGCCAAGGAAGGACTAACAATGAGCAGTTCTTC
.	TRBJ2-1	TRBV5-4	TRBD2	CASSLYIGRSSYNEQFF	TGTGCCAGCAGCTTGTATATCGGGAGGAGCTCCTACAATGAGCAGTTCTTC
.	TRBJ1-4	TRBV4-2	.	CASSQEPVDEKLFF	TGTGCCAGCAGCCAAGAACCCGTGGATGAAAAACTGTTTTTT
.	TRBJ2-3	TRBV5-1	.	CASSLLGADTQYF	TGCGCCAGCAGCTTACTGGGGGCAGATACGCAGTATTTT
.	TRBJ2-7	TRBV7-9	TRBD2	CASTPAGGWGEQYF	TGTGCCAGCACCCCAGCGGGAGGGTGGGGCGAGCAGTACTTC
.	TRBJ2-7	TRBV7-2	.	CASSLGGTYSFYEQYF	TGTGCCAGCAGCTTAGGCGGGACCTACTCCTTCTACGAGCAGTACTTC
.	TRBJ2-5	TRBV6-5	.	CASGYSGTQYF	TGTGCCAGCGGTTACTCGGGGACCCAGTACTTC